These T cell receptor beta chains were read from a single sample in a study of cytomegalovirus exposure and HLA in healthy donors. Libraries were prepared by immunoSEQ multiplex PCR; TCRdb keeps only in-frame clonotypes and omits some of them. The table shows more than 65,000 clones, with 60% to 75% occurring only once. The sample consisted of PBMCs. These receptors came from a woman aged 55-69 years in good health and CMV-seropositive. CDR3s include the opening cysteine and the closing phenylalanine or tryptophan. A D gene is named only where the DNA matches it firmly. Only part of the rows carry a size: once, few, many, or a class if the clone is expanded.

clone size	D gene	J gene	V gene	CDR3 protein	CDR3 DNA
.	.	TRBJ1-5	TRBV19	CASSIEGVRGNQPQHF	TGTGCCAGTAGTATAGAAGGAGTCCGAGGGAATCAGCCCCAGCATTTT
once	.	TRBJ2-2	TRBV7-3	CASSFGLNTGELFF	TGTGCCAGCAGCTTCGGACTTAACACCGGGGAGCTGTTTTTT
.	.	TRBJ2-1	TRBV4-1	CASSQDPSAPYNEQFF	TGCGCCAGCAGCCAAGATCCTAGCGCTCCCTACAATGAGCAGTTCTTC
once	TRBD1	TRBJ1-2	TRBV19	CASSSPDRGLYGYTF	TGTGCCAGTAGTTCTCCGGACAGGGGGCTCTATGGCTACACCTTC
.	TRBD2	TRBJ2-3	TRBV27	CASSSLAGRGTDTQYF	TGTGCCAGCAGTTCTCTAGCGGGCCGAGGAACAGATACGCAGTATTTT
few	.	TRBJ1-5	TRBV7-9	CASSVTGNQPQHF	TGTGCCAGCAGCGTCACAGGGAATCAGCCCCAGCATTTT
.	TRBD1	TRBJ2-7	TRBV5-1	CASRDRQGKTYEQYF	TGCGCCAGCAGGGATCGACAGGGCAAAACCTACGAGCAGTACTTC
.	.	TRBJ1-2	TRBV4-1	CASSQDAAGTLPVGYTF	TGCGCCAGCAGCCAAGATGCCGCCGGGACATTACCAGTGGGCTACACCTTC
.	.	TRBJ2-1	TRBV19	CASSIGRRLSYNEQFF	TGTGCCAGTAGTATAGGAAGGAGACTTAGCTACAATGAGCAGTTCTTC
.	.	TRBJ2-2	TRBV9	CASSVGGRDLGTGELFF	TGTGCCAGCAGCGTAGGGGGACGGGACTTAGGCACCGGGGAGCTGTTTTTT
.	.	TRBJ2-7	TRBV2	CASSSPGLVYEQYF	TGTGCCAGCAGCTCTCCGGGACTTGTCTACGAGCAGTACTTC
.	.	TRBJ1-5	TRBV27	CASSSGHPGDQPQHF	TGTGCCAGCAGTTCGGGACACCCGGGTGATCAGCCCCAGCATTTT
once	TRBD1	TRBJ1-2	TRBV29-1	CSVEGLGQGCTF	TGCAGCGTTGAAGGTCTCGGACAGGGCTGCACCTTC
once	TRBD1	TRBJ1-6	TRBV27	CASSSDRGQSPLHF	TGTGCCAGCAGTTCCGACAGGGGGCAGTCACCCCTCCACTTT